The 21 T cell receptor beta chains given below trace back to one sample, sequenced in a study of shared clonotypes between healthy human individuals. Profiled with immunoSEQ multiplex PCR; TCRdb holds only in-frame clones, not every one. The table records some 2.1 million clones, roughly 93% of them present only once. Cells designated naive CD8 were CD45RO-negative and were positively selected for CCR7, with terminally differentiated effector memory CD45RA+ cells excluded. Sequencing was performed on naive CD8+ T cells from PBMCs. These receptors all come from a man between 18 and 35 years old in good health. Some clones in this sample may be carry-over from other donors' samples.

Points on this clone: In the same sample, other DNA sequences code for this CDR3. The chain recombines TRBV19 with TRBJ2-1; D ambiguous. CDR1 and CDR2 from the germline V gene are LNHDA and SQIVND (reference sequence). This CDR3 is built from 12 residues. V was pared by 5 bases and J by 4 bases, with 6 bases between. Written as DNA, the CDR3 is TGTGCCAGTAGTTTCCGTTACAATGAGCAGTTCTTC. This translates into CASSFRYNEQFF.

This chain joins TRBV7-9 and TRBJ2-7; D remains unclear. This CDR3 spans 15 amino acids. Germline V gives CDR1 SEHNR, CDR2 FQNEAQ (reference sequence). Between the trimmed V and J ends, which lost 1 base and 1 base, there was a span of 11 bases. The CDR3: CASSLGEYISYEQYF. CDR3 nucleotide sequence: TGTGCCAGCAGCTTAGGTGAATATATATCCTACGAGCAGTACTTC.

The V call is TRBV4-1, the J call TRBJ1-3; D is possibly TRBD1 (5 bases). CDR1 is MGHRA, CDR2 YSYEKL, per germline. CDR3 size: 17 residues. V was cut by 4 bases and J by 0 bases, with 16 bases left in between. The chain's CDR3 is CASSPPGPAHSGNTIYF. CDR3 sequence (DNA): TGCGCCAGCAGCCCACCGGGACCGGCACACTCTGGAAACACCATATATTTT.

The chain couples TRBV7-9 to TRBJ2-3; D not resolved. The CDR3 is 15 residues long. V was clipped by 2 bases and J by 2 bases, with 11 bases between them. The germline gives CDR1 SEHNR, CDR2 FQNEAQ (reference sequence). The DNA for the CDR3 is TGTGCCAGCAGCTTATCAGACGGCCACACAGATACGCAGTATTTT. It translates to CASSLSDGHTDTQYF.

Concerning this clone itself: The sample carries other DNA sequences with the same CDR3. The CDR3, as DNA: TGTGCCAGCAGTTTTGGTTCTACCTACGAGCAGTACTTC. It specifies CASSFGSTYEQYF. The rearrangement uses TRBV27 and TRBJ2-7; D gene unclear. CDR3 length: 13 amino acids. V was pared by 3 bases and J by 2 bases, with 8 bases between. CDR1 is MNHEY, CDR2 SMNVEV, per germline (reference sequence).

Written as DNA, the CDR3 is TGTGCCAGCAGCGCCACGGGACAGGGGCACACTGAAGCTTTCTTT. This codes for CASSATGQGHTEAFF. V and J are TRBV9 and TRBJ1-1; 10 bases line up with TRBD1. This CDR3 has 15 amino acids. Germline V gene data show CDR1 as SGDLS and CDR2 as YYNGEE. V gave up 3 bases and J gave up 3 bases; unmatched junction bases: 5.

The chain's CDR3 is CASLGQSYEQYF. CDR3 in DNA: TGTGCCAGCCTTGGACAGTCCTACGAGCAGTACTTC. This chain links TRBV27 with TRBJ2-7; possibly TRBD1 for D (6 bases). This CDR3 has 12 residues. Trimming stripped 8 bases from V and 1 base from J, with 9 bases between. Germline CDR1 reads MNHEY; CDR2 reads SMNVEV (reference sequence).

V gene TRBV4-1 combines with J gene TRBJ2-2, with unresolved D. CDR3 length: 16 amino acids. Germline values: CDR1 MGHRA, CDR2 YSYEKL. The V end was cut by 0 bases, the J end by 8 bases, with 16 bases between. In nucleotides, the CDR3 is TGCGCCAGCAGCCAAGATTACAGCTATCGGAGAGGGGAGCTGTTTTTT. It translates to CASSQDYSYRRGELFF.

In this sample, this clone turned up once. The chain links TRBV28 to TRBJ2-7, with D unresolved. V lost 8 bases, J lost 0 bases, and 17 bases lay in between. The CDR3 totals 15 residues. The germline CDR1 and CDR2 sequences are MDHEN and SYDVKM. In DNA form, the CDR3 reads TGTGCCAGCGTCCCACAGACTGCTAGCTCCTACGAGCAGTACTTC. Translated, it gives CASVPQTASSYEQYF.

This chain joins TRBV27 and TRBJ1-2, with 8 bases matching TRBD1. Germline loops: CDR1 MNHEY, CDR2 SMNVEV (reference sequence). J was trimmed by 3 bases and V by 4 bases; bases with no gene match: 7. The CDR3 consists of 15 residues. CDR3 protein: CASSSIDRGDYGYTF. DNA for the CDR3: TGTGCCAGCAGTTCCATCGACAGGGGAGACTATGGCTACACCTTC.

This clone was seen once. Other DNA sequences within the sample encode an identical CDR3. V gene TRBV7-9 combines with J gene TRBJ1-1; D is unresolved. The CDR3 extends over 12 amino acids. Germline lookup yields CDR1 SEHNR and CDR2 FQNEAQ (reference sequence). Between the trimmed V and J ends, which lost 1 base and 7 bases, there was a span of 7 bases. The chain's CDR3 is CASSLGAGEAFF. For the CDR3, the DNA is TGTGCCAGCAGCTTAGGGGCGGGTGAAGCTTTCTTT.

V and J are TRBV29-1 and TRBJ2-1, with unresolved D. This CDR3 region has 14 residues. Trimming removed 4 bases at V and 8 bases at J, with 18 bases between. Germline CDR1 is SQVTM and CDR2 is ANQGSEA. The CDR3 bases are TGCAGCGTTGGGGCTATCATCGATAGGGATGAGCAGTTCTTC. It specifies CSVGAIIDRDEQFF.

This clone was seen a single time. The V gene is TRBV27, the J gene TRBJ2-1; 9 bases are shared with TRBD1. Germline V lookup: CDR1 MNHEY, CDR2 SMNVEV (reference sequence). V was pared by 6 bases and J by 8 bases, with 5 bases of the junction left unmatched. The CDR3 has 13 residues. CDR3 protein: CASSRTGVHEQFF. CDR3 nucleotides: TGTGCCAGCAGCCGGACAGGGGTCCATGAGCAGTTCTTC.

The chain has TRBV21-1 and TRBJ1-1. TRBV21-1 is classified as a pseudogene. The CDR3 has 13 residues. The CDR3 bases are TGTGCCAGCAGCAAACTAGGGAACACTGAAGCTTTCTTT. Its translation is CASSKLGNTEAFF.

The rearrangement links TRBV19 to TRBJ2-7; TRBD2 agrees at 10 bases. J gave up 1 base and V 5 bases, and 8 bases lay outside the gene matches. The length of the CDR3 is 16 residues. The V gene's germline CDR1 is LNHDA and CDR2 SQIVND (reference sequence). This CDR3 reads CASSSPGLAASYEQYF. The CDR3 DNA sequence: TGTGCCAGTAGTTCTCCTGGACTAGCGGCATCCTACGAGCAGTACTTC. Full variable domain (outside the CDR3, taken from reference TRBV19 and TRBJ2-7): DGGITQSPKYLFRKEGQNVTLSCEQNLNHDAMYWYRQDPGQGLRLIYYSQIVNDFQKGDIAEGYSVSREKKESFPLTVTSAQKNPTAFYLCASSSPGLAASYEQYFGPGTRLTVT.

The chain carries TRBV11-2 and TRBJ2-2; D may be TRBD1 (6 bases). The CDR3 sequence is 16 residues long. Trimming shortened V by 4 bases and J by 5 bases, and 17 bases separated the two germline ends. CDR1 SGHAT and CDR2 FQNNGV come from the germline V gene. The CDR3 spells CASSSRTGRNTGELFF. CDR3 nucleotides: TGTGCCAGCAGCTCCCGCACAGGGAGAAATACCGGGGAGCTGTTTTTT.

CDR3 in DNA: TGTGCCAGTAGTCCCCGACAGGGCCCGAACACCGGGGAGCTGTTTTTT. Translated: CASSPRQGPNTGELFF. V and J are TRBV19 and TRBJ2-2; the match to TRBD1 covers 7 bases. V trimming: 5 bases; J trimming: 0 bases; junction bases outside the gene matches: 6. This CDR3 region has 16 residues. CDR1 LNHDA and CDR2 SQIVND come from the germline V gene (reference sequence).

The chain is built from TRBV9 and TRBJ1-1; a weak D match, TRBD1 (5 bases). The CDR3 has 16 residues. The germline CDR1 and CDR2 sequences are SGDLS and YYNGEE. V lost 4 bases and J lost 0, with 16 bases in between. Here the CDR3 reads CASSLGGAAMNTEAFF. CDR3 bases: TGTGCCAGCAGCCTGGGGGGAGCGGCAATGAACACTGAAGCTTTCTTT.

The V call is TRBV7-6, the J call TRBJ1-3; no firm D call. This CDR3 spans 15 amino acids. Germline V CDR1 and CDR2: SGHVS, FNYEAQ. V dropped 1 base and J dropped 3 bases, with 10 bases sitting between them. CDR3 loop: CASSLEGYGGNTIYF. CDR3 coding DNA: TGTGCCAGCAGCTTAGAGGGCTATGGTGGAAACACCATATATTTT.

The chain is built from TRBV25-1 and TRBJ2-7; D is possibly TRBD1 or TRBD2 (5 bases each). The CDR3 length is 15 residues. Trimming stripped 2 bases from V and 3 bases from J, with 14 bases between. Germline assignment: CDR1 MGHDK and CDR2 SYGVNS. CDR3 sequence reads: CASSEIPGPDYEQYF. CDR3 bases: TGTGCCAGCAGTGAAATCCCGGGGCCCGACTACGAGCAGTACTTC.

V usage is TRBV19 and J usage is TRBJ2-7; 9 bases line up with TRBD1. Per germline, CDR1 LNHDA and CDR2 SQIVND (reference sequence). V shed 7 bases, J shed 3 bases, and the junction held 7 bases outside the gene matches. This CDR3 has 14 residues. CDR3 sequence reads: CASKFGTGFYEQYF. The CDR3 bases are TGTGCCAGTAAGTTCGGGACAGGGTTCTACGAGCAGTACTTC.